This TCR beta chain was documented in a study of post-analysis software for immune sequencing data. Study as a whole: Clinical courses comprised relapsing-remitting, secondary progressive and progressive-relapsing multiple sclerosis.

Incorporated into the TCR beta cDNA libraries were unique molecular identifiers, which served to reduce PCR and sequencing biases. It was from approximately 0.91 to 9.4 million T cells that about 500,000 cDNA molecules came. TCRdb fed the PCR reads into MiXCR, producing one record per CDR3 protein. The table has 150,000 to 200,000 distinct CDR3 sequences, around 30% seen once. Worth noting for this clonotype: What it binds is not known.

Study-level findings and limits: Normalized Chao1 diversity in multiple sclerosis patients fell significantly below that of controls. Co-batched samples clustered tightly together by F measure.

Sequencing was performed on blood. This receptor was identified in a girl between 10 and 17 years old with multiple sclerosis.

Written as DNA, the CDR3 is TGTGCCAGCAGCTACAACCCACAGGGGGCGGACACTGAAGCTTTCTTT. It is translated as CASSYNPQGADTEAFF. This rearrangement joins TRBV3-1 to TRBJ1-1; 9 bases map to TRBD1. CDR1 and CDR2 from the germline V gene are LGHDT and YNNKEL (reference sequence). With 5 bases clipped from V and 3 bases from J, the junction kept 10 bases outside the gene matches. The CDR3 length is 16 residues.